The rows below give T cell receptor beta chains drawn from one sample of a study of PD-L1 blockade in urothelial cancer. Clones were sequenced by immunoSEQ multiplex PCR, and TCRdb holds only the in-frame ones, with some missing. The sample holds roughly 100,000 clones; around 85% are singletons and the top ten take roughly 2.3%. The specimen was PBMCs, collected around atezolizumab (anti-PD-L1) treatment. These receptors originate from a man aged 45-65 years with urothelial cancer. Each CDR3 is given with its conserved first and last residue. The D gene is left open where the match is weak. Expanded clones get a size class; other rows say once, few or many, or leave the size out.

cdr3_aa	cdr3_nt	v_call	clone_size	d_call	j_call
CAWSVTGAVHEKLFF	TGTGCCTGGAGCGTGACAGGGGCCGTCCATGAAAAACTGTTTTTT	TRBV30	NA	TRBD1	TRBJ1-4
CASSDSYEQYF	TGTGCCAGCAGTGACAGCTACGAGCAGTACTTC	TRBV28	NA	NA	TRBJ2-7
CASSRLAGRNNEQFF	TGTGCCAGCAGTCGACTAGCGGGACGAAACAATGAGCAGTTCTTC	TRBV28	NA	TRBD2	TRBJ2-1
CASSDSGTDTQYF	TGTGCCAGCAGCGATAGCGGCACAGATACGCAGTATTTT	TRBV7-9	NA	NA	TRBJ2-3
CAWSRRSSGNTIYF	TGTGCCTGGAGTCGGAGATCCTCTGGAAACACCATATATTTT	TRBV30	NA	NA	TRBJ1-3
CATGTGTTEQYF	TGTGCCACGGGGACAGGGACAACGGAGCAGTACTTC	TRBV28	NA	TRBD1	TRBJ2-7
CASSKTSTGELFF	TGTGCCAGCAGCAAAACTAGTACCGGGGAGCTGTTTTTT	TRBV5-6	NA	NA	TRBJ2-2
CASTRTTSYEQYF	TGTGCCAGCACCCGGACTACCTCCTACGAGCAGTACTTC	TRBV5-6	NA	NA	TRBJ2-7
CASKYGTGDFEPQHF	TGTGCCAGCAAATATGGGACAGGGGATTTTGAGCCCCAGCATTTT	TRBV6-1	NA	TRBD1	TRBJ1-5
CASSRGQVGENIQYF	TGTGCCAGTAGTCGCGGACAGGTCGGAGAAAACATTCAGTACTTC	TRBV19	NA	TRBD1	TRBJ2-4
CASSPGLAGVNEQFF	TGTGCCAGCAGCCCCGGACTAGCGGGAGTGAATGAGCAGTTCTTC	TRBV11-3	NA	TRBD2	TRBJ2-1
CASSLVARTSGAYEQYF	TGTGCCAGCAGCTTAGTAGCTCGGACTAGCGGGGCTTACGAGCAGTACTTC	TRBV11-2	NA	TRBD2	TRBJ2-7
CASSRGRALF	TGCGCCAGCAGCCGAGGCAGGGCTCTGTTT	TRBV4-1	once	NA	TRBJ1-4
CASSETGGWGYTF	TGTGCCAGCAGTGAGACAGGGGGTTGGGGCTACACCTTC	TRBV6-5	NA	TRBD1	TRBJ1-2
CASSLAGAQNTEAFF	TGTGCCAGCAGCTTGGCAGGGGCCCAGAACACTGAAGCTTTCTTT	TRBV7-9	few	NA	TRBJ1-1
CASSLRGGNTEAFF	TGTGCCAGCAGCTTACGAGGGGGGAACACTGAAGCTTTCTTT	TRBV11-2	NA	NA	TRBJ1-1
CASSYRTSGSYEQYF	TGTGCCAGCAGTTACCGGACTAGCGGGAGCTACGAGCAGTACTTC	TRBV6-5	once	TRBD2	TRBJ2-7
CASSPAGTSFNEQFF	TGTGCCAGCAGCCCGGCCGGGACTAGCTTCAATGAGCAGTTCTTC	TRBV7-6	few	TRBD2	TRBJ2-1
CASSVLVSEQYF	TGTGCCAGCAGCGTACTAGTTTCCGAGCAGTACTTC	TRBV11-2	NA	NA	TRBJ2-7
CATSRDLRYGYTF	TGTGCCACCAGCAGAGATTTGCGGTATGGCTACACCTTC	TRBV15	NA	NA	TRBJ1-2
CASSWVDRGSSGNTIYF	TGTGCCAGCAGCTGGGTGGACAGGGGGAGCTCTGGAAACACCATATATTTT	TRBV5-4	NA	TRBD1	TRBJ1-3
CASSLTGQQETQYF	TGTGCCAGCAGCTTAACGGGGCAGCAAGAGACCCAGTACTTC	TRBV7-3	once	NA	TRBJ2-5
CASSLSKGQNTGELFF	TGTGCCAGCAGCTTATCCAAAGGACAGAACACCGGGGAGCTGTTTTTT	TRBV11-3	NA	NA	TRBJ2-2
CASSQRQMNTEAFF	TGTGCCAGCAGTCAACGACAGATGAACACTGAAGCTTTCTTT	TRBV6-5	NA	NA	TRBJ1-1
CASSAPARGGGYTF	TGTGCCAGTAGTGCCCCCGCTAGGGGTGGGGGCTACACCTTC	TRBV19	medium-sized	NA	TRBJ1-2
CASSPISSGSSYEQYF	TGTGCCAGCTCACCGATATCTAGCGGGAGTTCCTACGAGCAGTACTTC	TRBV18	once	TRBD2	TRBJ2-7
CASKSGGSVEKLFF	TGTGCCAGCAAGTCAGGGGGATCGGTAGAAAAACTGTTTTTT	TRBV28	NA	TRBD1	TRBJ1-4
CASSETRYNQPQHF	TGCGCCAGCAGTGAGACCAGGTACAATCAGCCCCAGCATTTT	TRBV10-1	NA	NA	TRBJ1-5
CASTLTIAGYGYTF	TGTGCCAGCACCCTGACTATTGCGGGCTATGGCTACACCTTC	TRBV28	NA	NA	TRBJ1-2
CSGGGSNYGYTF	TGCAGCGGGGGGGGCAGTAACTATGGCTACACCTTC	TRBV29-1	NA	NA	TRBJ1-2
CASSFKTGGNSPLHF	TGTGCCAGCAGTTTCAAGACAGGGGGCAATTCACCCCTCCACTTT	TRBV27	NA	TRBD1	TRBJ1-6
CASSSTSSDSHYGYTF	TGCGCCAGCAGCTCAACCTCTTCGGACAGTCATTATGGCTACACCTTC	TRBV4-1	few	NA	TRBJ1-2
CASRGLAGGAGELFF	TGTGCCAGCAGGGGACTAGCGGGAGGGGCCGGGGAGCTGTTTTTT	TRBV27	NA	TRBD2	TRBJ2-2
CAWKGGLRLTDTQYF	TGTGCCTGGAAAGGTGGGCTCCGCCTCACAGATACGCAGTATTTT	TRBV30	NA	NA	TRBJ2-3
CASSEGAGGVDTQYF	TGTGCCAGCAGTGAGGGAGCGGGCGGTGTCGATACGCAGTATTTT	TRBV6-4	NA	NA	TRBJ2-3
CASSGDRGDSPLHF	TGTGCCAGCAGTGGGGACAGGGGAGATTCACCCCTCCACTTT	TRBV2	NA	TRBD1	TRBJ1-6
CAWIKVLPSGSSDTQYF	TGTGCCTGGATCAAAGTCCTACCTAGCGGGAGCTCAGATACGCAGTATTTT	TRBV30	NA	TRBD2	TRBJ2-3
CASSVPPIYEQYF	TGTGCCAGCAGTGTTCCCCCTATTTACGAGCAGTACTTC	TRBV28	NA	NA	TRBJ2-7
CAGGQGITDTQYF	TGCGCCGGGGGACAGGGGATCACAGATACGCAGTATTTT	TRBV10-2	once	TRBD1	TRBJ2-3
CASNPPAGGPSYEQFF	TGTGCCAGCAACCCGCCAGCGGGAGGGCCTTCATATGAGCAGTTCTTC	TRBV2	NA	TRBD2	TRBJ2-1
CASSPPTSGRVMQYF	TGTGCCAGCTCACCACCGACTAGCGGGAGGGTAATGCAGTATTTT	TRBV18	NA	TRBD2	TRBJ2-3
CSAPDIGYTF	TGCAGTGCTCCAGACATCGGCTACACCTTC	TRBV20-1	NA	NA	TRBJ1-2
CATSTVDRGYNSPLHF	TGTGCCACCAGCACTGTGGACAGGGGCTATAATTCACCCCTCCACTTT	TRBV15	NA	TRBD1	TRBJ1-6
CASSQGPRGSNQPQHF	TGCGCCAGCAGCCAAGGGCCTCGGGGTAGCAATCAGCCCCAGCATTTT	TRBV4-1	NA	NA	TRBJ1-5
CAWATSGRVGKQFF	TGTGCCTGGGCGACTAGCGGGAGGGTAGGAAAGCAGTTCTTC	TRBV30	once	TRBD2	TRBJ2-1
CASSPQGAGEKLFF	TGTGCCAGCTCACCACAGGGGGCTGGTGAAAAACTGTTTTTT	TRBV18	NA	TRBD1	TRBJ1-4
CASNIAGAGELFF	TGTGCCAGCAACATTGCAGGGGCCGGGGAGCTGTTTTTT	TRBV13	NA	NA	TRBJ2-2
CASSIIPLDRGFYNEQFF	TGTGCCAGTAGTATTATTCCCCTGGACAGGGGTTTCTACAATGAGCAGTTCTTC	TRBV19	once	TRBD1	TRBJ2-1
CASSPDRGTEAFF	TGTGCCAGCTCACCAGACAGAGGTACTGAAGCTTTCTTT	TRBV18	NA	NA	TRBJ1-1
CASSLFQGETQYF	TGTGCCAGCAGCTTGTTTCAGGGGGAGACCCAGTACTTC	TRBV5-4	NA	NA	TRBJ2-5
CASSLVVSPYEQYF	TGCGCCAGCAGCTTGGTAGTTAGCCCCTACGAGCAGTACTTC	TRBV5-1	NA	NA	TRBJ2-7
CAISDGPAGVGYEQYF	TGTGCCATCAGTGACGGTCCAGCGGGAGTAGGCTACGAGCAGTACTTC	TRBV10-3	NA	TRBD2	TRBJ2-7
CASRLGEGSRVF	TGTGCCAGCAGACTAGGGGAGGGAAGTAGGGTCTTC	TRBV7-9	NA	TRBD2	TRBJ2-1
CASSFVSNQPQHF	TGTGCCAGCAGTTTCGTTAGCAATCAGCCCCAGCATTTT	TRBV27	NA	NA	TRBJ1-5
CAWSPGQPRPYEQYF	TGTGCCTGGAGCCCGGGACAGCCAAGGCCCTACGAGCAGTACTTC	TRBV30	NA	TRBD1	TRBJ2-7
CASRRGRTSVGEQFF	TGTGCCAGCAGGAGAGGGCGGACTAGTGTCGGGGAGCAGTTCTTC	TRBV6-5	NA	TRBD2	TRBJ2-1
CASSPRTTNTGELFF	TGTGCCAGTAGTCCGAGGACAACGAACACCGGGGAGCTGTTTTTT	TRBV19	NA	NA	TRBJ2-2
CAISVERVQETQYF	TGTGCCATCAGTGTTGAGCGGGTCCAAGAGACCCAGTACTTC	TRBV10-3	NA	NA	TRBJ2-5
CASSDREKTGANVLTF	TGTGCCAGCAGTGACAGGGAAAAGACTGGGGCCAACGTCCTGACTTTC	TRBV7-9	NA	TRBD1	TRBJ2-6